This T cell receptor (beta chain) was documented in a study of OX40 agonist ivuxolimab in advanced cancers. Overall study: Patients achieving partial responses numbered three: one hepatocellular carcinoma case and two cutaneous melanoma cases. Study-wide findings and caveats: Researchers did not establish what antigens the expanded peripheral T cells target. Dose levels from 0.1 to 3.0 mg/kg saw CD4+ and CD8+ blood T cells expand clonally by week 6. Among the lowest levels of clonal expansion were found in partial responders at 0.1-3.0 mg/kg.

Produced via immunoSEQ multiplex PCR; TCRdb's table is partial and in-frame only. This sample yields some 80,000 clones, of which over 85% are seen a single time; 4.5% to 5% belongs to the top ten. Trimming left V 0 bases short and J 1 base short, with 8 bases between. Germline assignment: CDR1 GTSNPN and CDR2 SVGIG (reference sequence). The CDR3 runs to 14 residues. For this clone: Its target is unknown.

This clonotype originated in an adult with an advanced solid tumor such as melanoma, head and neck, liver or kidney cancer. Source: CD4+ or CD8+ T cells sorted from blood, taken in a trial of the OX40 agonist ivuxolimab. The rearrangement links TRBV30 to TRBJ2-3; the D is unclear. The CDR3 DNA follows: TGTGCCTGGAGTGTATTCCGAGGCACAGATACGCAGTATTTT. It translates to CAWSVFRGTDTQYF.